The 31 T cell receptor beta chains below were found in one sample sequenced in a study of Ad26.COV2.S vaccination and SARS-CoV-2 variants. Clones were read by immunoSEQ multiplex PCR, and TCRdb kept only the in-frame ones, dropping some. Of some 300,000 clones in the sample, roughly 86% are singletons; the top ten hold 1.5% to 2.5%. Treatment denoted: some 19 received Ad26.COV2.S at low or high dose, single or two shots; 5 received placebo; per-sample allocation not given. Sampling was performed 63 days after the first vaccine or placebo injection. Specimen: peripheral blood, collected in a trial of Ad26.COV2.S vaccine versus placebo. All receptors derive from a person aged 18-60 years who received the Ad26.COV2.S COVID-19 vaccine or a placebo.

The chain is built from TRBV5-4 and TRBJ1-1, with 11 nucleotides matching TRBD1. CDR1 SGHNT and CDR2 YYREEE come from the germline V gene (reference sequence). The CDR3 consists of 14 residues. V lost 4 bases to trimming and J lost 4 bases; unmatched junction nucleotides: 3. CDR3 DNA: TGTGCCAGCAGCACCGGGACAGGGGGCACTGAAGCTTTCTTT. Translation gives CASSTGTGGTEAFF.

The chain recombines TRBV11-3 with TRBJ2-1, with TRBD1 identical over 9 bases. Germline CDR1 reads SGHNT; CDR2 reads YENEEA. V shed 3 bases and J 6 bases; nucleotides not matched to a gene: 0. CDR3 size: 13 residues. The CDR3 DNA is TGTGCCAGCAGCTTGACAGGGGGCAATGAGCAGTTCTTC. It codes for CASSLTGGNEQFF.

This sequence joins TRBV3-1 (or the pseudogene TRBV3-2) and TRBJ2-1; tentatively, D is TRBD1 (6 bases). Trimming pared 0 bases from V and 4 bases from J, leaving 31 bases between. Germline V CDR1 and CDR2: LGHDT, YNNKEL (reference sequence). This CDR3 is built from 22 residues. CDR3 region: CASSQDSEAGQRGQPQYNEQFF. CDR3 nucleotide sequence: TGTGCCAGCAGCCAAGATTCGGAGGCAGGCCAAAGGGGACAACCACAATACAATGAGCAGTTCTTC.

V gene TRBV27 combines with J gene TRBJ2-7; the D gene is possibly TRBD2 (7 bases). The germline gives CDR1 MNHEY, CDR2 SMNVEV (reference sequence). This CDR3 spans 14 amino acids. V lost 8 bases, J lost 2 bases, and 16 bases lay in between. Written as DNA, the CDR3 is TGTGCCAGCGGTAGGGGGGGCCCAACCTACGAGCAGTACTTC. It codes for CASGRGGPTYEQYF.

In this sample, this clone turned up a few times. The chain carries TRBV29-1 and TRBJ2-7; D remains unclear. The germline gives CDR1 SQVTM, CDR2 ANQGSEA. This CDR3 comprises 14 residues. The ends were cut back, 4 bases at V and 7 bases at J, with 20 bases in the middle. For the CDR3, the DNA is TGCAGCGTTGGTTGGGCAGACGATAGTCGAGAGCAGTACTTC. This sequence encodes CSVGWADDSREQYF.

V usage is TRBV5-6 and J usage is TRBJ2-7; D not certain. Germline CDR1 SGHDT, CDR2 YYEEEE. The CDR3 totals 12 residues. V was pared by 2 bases and J by 4 bases, with 7 bases between. The CDR3 spells CASSLRAYEQYF. CDR3 DNA sequence: TGTGCCAGCAGCTTAAGAGCATACGAGCAGTACTTC. Drawing the rest from reference TRBV5-6 and TRBJ2-7, the complete variable domain is DAGVTQSPTHLIKTRGQQVTLRCSPKSGHDTVSWYQQALGQGPQFIFQYYEEEERQRGNFPDRFSGHQFPNYSSELNVNALLLGDSALYLCASSLRAYEQYFGPGTRLTVT.

This rearrangement joins TRBV27 to TRBJ1-1; D is uncertain. Deletions cut 8 bases from V and 6 bases from J, with 25 bases between. The germline V gene encodes CDR1 MNHEY and CDR2 SMNVEV (reference sequence). The CDR3 totals 16 residues. CDR3 residues: CASSKEGLPTIAEAFF. CDR3 DNA sequence: TGTGCCAGCTCCAAGGAAGGGCTCCCAACTATAGCTGAAGCTTTCTTT.

A few counts support this clone. The chain carries TRBV4-1 and TRBJ2-2; D remains ambiguous. Trimming stripped 4 bases from V and 1 base from J, with 7 bases between. Germline CDR1 is MGHRA and CDR2 is YSYEKL. The CDR3 extends over 14 amino acids. The CDR3 DNA reads TGCGCCAGCAGCCCGGACCAGAACACCGGGGAGCTGTTTTTT. Translated, it gives CASSPDQNTGELFF.

This sequence joins TRBV27 and TRBJ2-2; D is ambiguous. Germline V gene data show CDR1 as MNHEY and CDR2 as SMNVEV (reference sequence). V was pared by 6 bases and J by 3 bases, with 14 bases between. This CDR3 contains 15 residues. CDR3 residues: CASSRRISDTGELFF. DNA of the CDR3: TGTGCCAGCAGCCGCCGGATATCGGACACCGGGGAGCTGTTTTTT.

This clone was seen once. V usage is TRBV19 and J usage is TRBJ1-4, with a weak D call TRBD1 (6 bases). V lost 2 bases to trimming and J lost 0 bases, with 10 bases between them. The CDR3 is 16 amino acids. Germline CDR1 is LNHDA and CDR2 is SQIVND (reference sequence). In DNA form, the CDR3 reads TGTGCCAGTAGTATACGGGGGGCAGCAACTAATGAAAAACTGTTTTTT. Amino acids: CASSIRGAATNEKLFF.

This chain uses TRBV5-5 with TRBJ1-5; D is unresolved. In germline, CDR1 is SGHKS, CDR2 YYEKEE (reference sequence). V shed 0 bases and J shed 0 bases, with 10 bases lying between them. CDR3 size: 16 residues. In DNA, the CDR3 is TGTGCCAGCAGCTTGGGGGTCGGAATTAGCAATCAGCCCCAGCATTTT. Protein product: CASSLGVGISNQPQHF. The variable domain in full, completed from reference TRBV5-5 and TRBJ1-5, reads DAGVTQSPTHLIKTRGQQVTLRCSPISGHKSVSWYQQVLGQGPQFIFQYYEKEERGRGNFPDRFSARQFPNYSSELNVNALLLGDSALYLCASSLGVGISNQPQHFGDGTRLSIL.

The V call is TRBV15, the J call TRBJ1-1, with a possible D match to TRBD1 (5 bases). CDR3 length: 18 residues. The germline CDR1 and CDR2 sequences are LNHNV and YYDKDF (reference sequence). V lost 0 bases and J lost 2, with 19 bases in between. CDR3 in amino acids: CATSRDRGEGKGNTEAFF. The CDR3 DNA is TGTGCCACCAGCAGAGATCGAGGGGAGGGGAAGGGAAACACTGAAGCTTTCTTT.

V usage is TRBV7-9 and J usage is TRBJ1-5; D is possibly TRBD1 (6 bases). There are 15 residues in the CDR3. The germline gives CDR1 SEHNR, CDR2 FQNEAQ (reference sequence). Trimming stripped 5 bases from V and 0 bases from J, with 11 bases between. This CDR3 reads CASSPGQSSNQPQHF. CDR3 nucleotide sequence: TGTGCCAGCAGCCCCGGACAGAGTAGCAATCAGCCCCAGCATTTT.

The chain is built from TRBV2 and TRBJ1-4; D is unclear. The CDR3 spans 13 residues. Looked up from germline, CDR1 is SNHLY and CDR2 is FYNNEI. V dropped 3 bases and J dropped 4 bases, with 6 bases sitting between them. CDR3 sequence: CASSDRFNEKLFF. CDR3 in DNA: TGTGCCAGCAGTGACAGGTTTAATGAAAAACTGTTTTTT.

For this clone: Other DNA sequences in this sample translate to the same CDR3. The rearrangement uses TRBV18 and TRBJ1-2, with 7 positions matching TRBD1. Germline trimming cut 6 bases from V and 3 bases from J; bases unmatched to any gene: 4. Looked up from germline, CDR1 is KGHSH and CDR2 is LQKENI. The CDR3 contains 13 residues. CDR3 DNA sequence: TGTGCCAGCTCGTCTGGACAGGACTATGGCTACACCTTC. Amino acid sequence: CASSSGQDYGYTF.

This clone was found a few times. The J gene is TRBJ1-3, the V gene TRBV11-2; 8 bases map to TRBD1. Trimming removed 4 bases from V and 0 bases from J; junction bases left unmatched: 8. Germline V lookup: CDR1 SGHAT, CDR2 FQNNGV. This CDR3 spans 17 amino acids. Written as DNA, the CDR3 is TGTGCCAGCAGCTCCCTCAGGGGGCCAAGCTCTGGAAACACCATATATTTT. Amino acid sequence: CASSSLRGPSSGNTIYF.

The V gene is TRBV2, the J gene TRBJ2-3; a weak D match, TRBD2 (5 bases). This CDR3 contains 14 residues. The germline V and J ends were trimmed by 7 bases and 2 bases, with 13 bases remaining between them. CDR1 is SNHLY and CDR2 is FYNNEI in the germline V gene. The DNA of the CDR3 is TGTGCCAGCATTAGACTATCATCCACAGATACGCAGTATTTT. Protein: CASIRLSSTDTQYF. The variable domain in full, completed from reference TRBV2 and TRBJ2-3, reads EPEVTQTPSHQVTQMGQEVILRCVPISNHLYFYWYRQILGQKVEFLVSFYNNEISEKSEIFDDQFSVERPDGSNFTLKIRSTKLEDSAMYFCASIRLSSTDTQYFGPGTRLTVL.

The CDR3 nucleotides are TGTGCCATCAGTGAGTCGGGTCAGTTCGAGCAGTACTTC. Its protein product is CAISESGQFEQYF. The chain combines TRBV10-3 with TRBJ2-7; D is uncertain. CDR3 length equals 13 residues. The V and J ends lost 0 bases and 6 bases respectively, with 9 bases between them. CDR1 ENHRY and CDR2 SYGVKD come from the germline V gene.

The chain joins TRBV11-2 to TRBJ1-1; D perhaps matches TRBD1 (5 bases). This CDR3 contains 14 residues. Germline V gives CDR1 SGHAT, CDR2 FQNNGV. V was clipped by 4 bases and J by 0 bases, with 9 bases between them. The CDR3 here is CASSYTQVNTEAFF. DNA of the CDR3: TGTGCCAGCAGCTATACACAGGTGAACACTGAAGCTTTCTTT.

The chain links TRBV28 to TRBJ2-4; no firm D call. The CDR3 extends over 14 amino acids. Trimming took 3 bases from V and 0 from J, leaving 6 bases between them. The germline CDR1 and CDR2 sequences are MDHEN and SYDVKM. This CDR3 reads CASSLTVAKNIQYF. The DNA for the CDR3 is TGTGCCAGCAGTTTGACCGTAGCCAAAAACATTCAGTACTTC.

The rearrangement uses TRBV5-1 and TRBJ2-1; D may be TRBD2 (8 bases). Germline assignment: CDR1 SGHRS and CDR2 YFSETQ. V lost 4 bases, J lost 7 bases, and 18 bases lay in between. CDR3 length: 15 residues. CDR3 in amino acids: CASSPLGGGGNEQFF. Here the CDR3 DNA reads TGCGCCAGCAGCCCGCTAGGGGGCGGGGGGAATGAGCAGTTCTTC.

The rearrangement links TRBV7-2 to TRBJ1-1; D is uncertain. CDR1 and CDR2 from the germline V gene are SGHTA and FQGNSA. V gave up 0 bases and J gave up 3 bases, with 8 bases separating them. The CDR3 extends over 14 amino acids. CDR3 in amino acids: CASSLAIRYTEAFF. The CDR3 DNA is TGTGCCAGCAGCTTAGCGATCAGGTACACTGAAGCTTTCTTT.

This chain uses TRBV18 with TRBJ1-4; D is perhaps TRBD1 (6 bases). This CDR3 comprises 16 residues. In germline, CDR1 is KGHSH, CDR2 LQKENI. V dropped 4 bases and J dropped 0 bases, with 12 bases sitting between them. The CDR3 DNA is TGTGCCAGCTCACGCGACAGGATTGCAACTAATGAAAAACTGTTTTTT. This sequence encodes CASSRDRIATNEKLFF. Using reference TRBV18 and TRBJ1-4 for the parts outside the CDR3, the full variable domain is NAGVMQNPRHLVRRRGQEARLRCSPMKGHSHVYWYRQLPEEGLKFMVYLQKENIIDESGMPKERFSAEFPKEGPSILRIQQVVRGDSAAYFCASSRDRIATNEKLFFGSGTQLSVL.

The chain uses TRBV13 and TRBJ2-3; possibly TRBD2 for D (7 bases). V was pared by 3 bases and J by 4 bases, with 14 bases between. Germline V lookup: CDR1 PRHDT, CDR2 FYEKMQ (reference sequence). There are 15 residues in the CDR3. In DNA form, the CDR3 reads TGTGCCAGCAGCTTCACTGCGGGGGCGGCAGATACGCAGTATTTT. This gives the protein CASSFTAGAADTQYF.

The chain uses TRBV4-2 and TRBJ2-5, with D unclear. CDR3 length: 12 amino acids. Germline V gives CDR1 LGHNA, CDR2 YNFKEQ. V lost 8 bases to trimming and J lost 5 bases, with 12 bases between them. In DNA form, the CDR3 reads TGTGCCAGCGCAGAACATGGGGAGACCCAGTACTTC. Translated: CASAEHGETQYF.

This chain uses TRBV20-1 with TRBJ2-3; D is undetermined. CDR1 is DFQATT and CDR2 is SNEGSKA in the germline V gene (reference sequence). The CDR3 is made up of 14 amino acids. V lost 3 bases, J lost 0 bases, and 10 bases lay in between. CDR3 sequence (DNA): TGCAGTGCTAGTAAGCTCTCAAGCACAGATACGCAGTATTTT. Protein sequence: CSASKLSSTDTQYF.

CDR3 in DNA: TGTGCCAGCAGCTCAAGGACAGGTTTGTCGACCGGGGAGCTGTTTTTT. This gives the protein CASSSRTGLSTGELFF. This chain links TRBV11-1 with TRBJ2-2, with 7 positions matching TRBD1. The CDR3 spans 16 residues. Germline V gives CDR1 SGHAT, CDR2 FQDESV (reference sequence). Trimming cost V 4 bases and J 5 bases; bases outside gene matches: 10.

The chain carries TRBV6-5 and TRBJ1-1, with a tentative D call TRBD1 (6 bases). The CDR3 covers 15 residues. CDR1 and CDR2 (germline): MNHEY, SVGAGI. With 7 bases removed from V and 1 base from J, the gap between germline ends came to 16 bases. This CDR3 is CASNRGGGQNTEAFF. The CDR3 coding sequence is TGTGCCAGCAACCGAGGAGGGGGTCAGAACACTGAAGCTTTCTTT.

V gene TRBV6-5 combines with J gene TRBJ2-1; D gene uncertain. The CDR3 totals 12 residues. Between the trimmed V and J ends, which lost 6 bases and 5 bases, there was a span of 8 bases. The germline gives CDR1 MNHEY, CDR2 SVGAGI. The CDR3 is CASRTINNEQFF. The CDR3 coding sequence is TGTGCCAGCAGGACGATTAACAATGAGCAGTTCTTC.

The chain uses TRBV29-1 and TRBJ1-1, with D possibly being TRBD1 (6 bases). V was trimmed by 6 bases and J by 0 bases, leaving 14 bases between them. Germline loops: CDR1 SQVTM, CDR2 ANQGSEA. The CDR3 covers 14 residues. For the CDR3, the DNA is TGCAGCGTCGCCGGGGGCTCCTTGAACACTGAAGCTTTCTTT. Amino acid sequence: CSVAGGSLNTEAFF. Drawing the rest from reference TRBV29-1 and TRBJ1-1, the complete variable domain is SAVISQKPSRDICQRGTSLTIQCQVDSQVTMMFWYRQQPGQSLTLIATANQGSEATYESGFVIDKFPISRPNLTFSTLTVSNMSPEDSSIYLCSVAGGSLNTEAFFGQGTRLTVV.

This clone was seen a handful of times. V usage is TRBV15 and J usage is TRBJ2-7; 8 nucleotides match TRBD1. This CDR3 has 15 residues. Losses at the gene ends were 0 bases for V and 6 bases for J; bases not matched to a gene: 7. Germline loops: CDR1 LNHNV, CDR2 YYDKDF (reference sequence). CDR3 in DNA: TGTGCCACCAGCAGAGATCAGGACAGGGCGGCCGAGCAGTACTTC. This codes for CATSRDQDRAAEQYF.